Listed below are T cell receptor beta chains from one sample, sequenced in a study of shared clonotypes between healthy human individuals. Data came from immunoSEQ multiplex PCR; TCRdb stores just in-frame clones and leaves some out. The sample carries hundreds of thousands of clones, approximately 71% recorded once. The sample comprised PBMCs. These receptors came from a woman aged 40 to 50 in good health. Some clones in this sample may be carry-over from other donors' samples. Both conserved end residues are part of each CDR3. D genes are given only for firm matches. A row's size may be missing; if present it is once, few, many or a size class.

V gene: TRBV7-9; D gene: NA; clone size: NA; J gene: TRBJ2-7; CDR3 DNA: TGTGCCAGCAGGGAAAGTGGGGACCGTTCCTACGAGCAGTACTTC; CDR3 protein: CASRESGDRSYEQYF
V gene: TRBV6-6; D gene: TRBD1; clone size: many; J gene: TRBJ2-7; CDR3 DNA: TGTGCCAGCAGTGCACAGGGGGGTATGGACGAGCAGTACTTC; CDR3 protein: CASSAQGGMDEQYF
V gene: TRBV7-3; D gene: TRBD1; clone size: NA; J gene: TRBJ2-7; CDR3 DNA: TGTGCCAGCAGCCGACAGGGGGGTTCCTACGAGCAGTACTTC; CDR3 protein: CASSRQGGSYEQYF
V gene: TRBV2; D gene: NA; clone size: NA; J gene: TRBJ1-2; CDR3 DNA: TGTGCCAGCAGCCTCACAGGGAACTATGGCTACACCTTC; CDR3 protein: CASSLTGNYGYTF
V gene: TRBV5-4; D gene: NA; clone size: NA; J gene: TRBJ1-1; CDR3 DNA: TGTGCCAGCAGCATCGGGACGGTGAACACTGAAGCTTTCTTT; CDR3 protein: CASSIGTVNTEAFF
V gene: TRBV2; D gene: NA; clone size: NA; J gene: TRBJ1-1; CDR3 DNA: TGTGCCAGCAGTGAAGAGTCGGAGACTGAAGCTTTCTTT; CDR3 protein: CASSEESETEAFF
V gene: TRBV7-2; D gene: NA; clone size: NA; J gene: TRBJ2-1; CDR3 DNA: TGTGCCAGCAGTCCTAGTACGAGCTCCTACAATGAGCAGTTCTTC; CDR3 protein: CASSPSTSSYNEQFF
V gene: TRBV11-2; D gene: NA; clone size: NA; J gene: TRBJ1-5; CDR3 DNA: TGTGCCAGCAGCCGTAATCAGTTTCAGCCCCAGCATTTT; CDR3 protein: CASSRNQFQPQHF
V gene: TRBV28; D gene: NA; clone size: NA; J gene: TRBJ1-5; CDR3 DNA: TGTGCCAGCGGTATGCCGCAAATAGGGGGTAGCAATCAGCCCCAGCATTTT; CDR3 protein: CASGMPQIGGSNQPQHF
V gene: TRBV7-2; D gene: TRBD1; clone size: NA; J gene: TRBJ1-1; CDR3 DNA: TGTGCCAGCAGCTTACTTCCGGGACAGCGCGATGAAGCTTTCTTT; CDR3 protein: CASSLLPGQRDEAFF
V gene: TRBV11-2; D gene: TRBD2; clone size: NA; J gene: TRBJ2-1; CDR3 DNA: TGTGCCAGCAGCTTAACTAGCGGGTACAATGAGCAGTTCTTC; CDR3 protein: CASSLTSGYNEQFF
V gene: TRBV7-6; D gene: TRBD2; clone size: once; J gene: TRBJ2-5; CDR3 DNA: TGTGCCACGGGGCTAGCGGAGCAAGAGACCCAGTACTTC; CDR3 protein: CATGLAEQETQYF
V gene: TRBV27; D gene: NA; clone size: few; J gene: TRBJ2-7; CDR3 DNA: TGTGCCAGCAGTTTCATGGGGTTTGGCTACGAGCAGTACTTC; CDR3 protein: CASSFMGFGYEQYF